This T cell receptor beta chain was sequenced in a study of T cell changes during pregnancy in multiple sclerosis. This table comes from immunoSEQ multiplex PCR, and its TCRdb copy is limited to in-frame clones, with some not included. The table lists roughly 100,000 clones, 91% of them singletons, with roughly 1.5% in the top ten. The junction had 4 bases not matched to a gene; V was cut back by 4 bases and J by 3 bases. This CDR3 has 14 amino acids. Germline assignment: CDR1 LNHDA and CDR2 SQIVND (reference sequence). The gene calls are TRBV19 and TRBJ1-2; the match to TRBD1 covers 8 bases. The sequencing here drew on peripheral blood, taken before pregnancy. The receptor comes from a female donor with multiple sclerosis, enrolled in a pregnancy study. DNA of the CDR3: TGTGCCAGTAGTACCCGGACAGGGCACTATGGCTACACCTTC. Translation gives CASSTRTGHYGYTF.